This T cell receptor beta chain was retrieved from a study of T cell repertoires in cytomegalovirus infection. Turning to the study itself: Recently identified HLA-C-restricted CMV epitopes were among the peptides used. Shared public TCR beta signatures pointed to both CMV infection and a matching HLA type. Notes on the study in general: HLA-C-restricted CMV clonotypes gave the most frequent clonotype in two of eight donors. Cumulative frequency (of public TCR beta family members) identified carriers of CMV plus the relevant HLA.

MiXCR, run by TCRdb on the reads, gives a single entry per CDR3 protein. This table holds around 360,000 distinct CDR3 sequences, 34% found once. In its sample, this clonotype was seen many times. Its matching antigen is unknown. Germline V CDR1 and CDR2: SGHTA, FQGNSA. CDR3 length equals 18 residues. The V end lost 0 bases, the J end lost 0 bases, and 16 bases lay between the germline ends. The chain employs TRBV7-2 and TRBJ2-3; D may be TRBD1 or TRBD2 (5 bases each). The sample here was cultured PBMCs, taken from culture after CMV antigen stimulation. The receptor's source is a human donor in good health (CMV status not recorded). Some clones in this sample may be carry-over from other donors' samples. The CDR3 coding sequence is TGTGCCAGCAGCTTAGCGGATGGCAGGGACCATAGCACAGATACGCAGTATTTT. Translation: CASSLADGRDHSTDTQYF.